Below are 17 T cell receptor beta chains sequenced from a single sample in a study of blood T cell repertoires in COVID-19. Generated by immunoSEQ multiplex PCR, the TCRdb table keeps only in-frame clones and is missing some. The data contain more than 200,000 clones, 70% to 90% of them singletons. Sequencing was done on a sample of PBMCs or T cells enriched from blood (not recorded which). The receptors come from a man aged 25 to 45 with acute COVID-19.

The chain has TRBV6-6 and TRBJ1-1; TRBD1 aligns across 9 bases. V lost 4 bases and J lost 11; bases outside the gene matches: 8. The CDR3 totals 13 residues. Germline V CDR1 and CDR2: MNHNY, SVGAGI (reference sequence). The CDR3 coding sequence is TGTGCCAGCAGTTCGGCCGACAGGGGGAAGGCTTTCTTT. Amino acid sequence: CASSSADRGKAFF.

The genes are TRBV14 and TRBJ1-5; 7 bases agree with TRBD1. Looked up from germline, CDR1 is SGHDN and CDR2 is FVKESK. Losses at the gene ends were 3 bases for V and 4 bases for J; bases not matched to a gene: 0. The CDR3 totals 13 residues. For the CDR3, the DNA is TGTGCCAGCAGCCAGACAGGGAATCAGCCCCAGCATTTT. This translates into CASSQTGNQPQHF.

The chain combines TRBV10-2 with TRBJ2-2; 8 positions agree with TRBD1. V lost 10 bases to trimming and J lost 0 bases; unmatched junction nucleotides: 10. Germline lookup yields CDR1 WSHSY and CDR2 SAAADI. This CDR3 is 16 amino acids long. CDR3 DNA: TGCGCCACCCCCCGCGGGACAGGTCCGAACACCGGGGAGCTGTTTTTT. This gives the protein CATPRGTGPNTGELFF.

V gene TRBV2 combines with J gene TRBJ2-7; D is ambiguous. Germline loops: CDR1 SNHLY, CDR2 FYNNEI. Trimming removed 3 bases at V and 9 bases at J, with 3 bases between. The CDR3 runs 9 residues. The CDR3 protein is CASSERQYF. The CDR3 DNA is TGTGCCAGCAGTGAGAGGCAGTACTTC.

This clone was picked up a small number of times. For the CDR3, the DNA is TGTGCCAGCTCACCGGGGGCAGGGTCGGTGTATGGCTACACCTTC. Translation gives CASSPGAGSVYGYTF. The chain has TRBV18 and TRBJ1-2, with D perhaps TRBD1 (6 bases). V shed 3 bases and J shed 5 bases, with 16 bases lying between them. This CDR3 region has 15 residues. Germline V gene data show CDR1 as KGHSH and CDR2 as LQKENI.

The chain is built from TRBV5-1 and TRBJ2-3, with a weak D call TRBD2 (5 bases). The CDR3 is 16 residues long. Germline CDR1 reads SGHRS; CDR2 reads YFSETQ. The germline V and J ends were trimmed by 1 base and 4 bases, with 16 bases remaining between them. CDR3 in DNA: TGCGCCAGCAGCTTGAGCCCGAGCGGCCAGTCAGATACGCAGTATTTT. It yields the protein CASSLSPSGQSDTQYF.

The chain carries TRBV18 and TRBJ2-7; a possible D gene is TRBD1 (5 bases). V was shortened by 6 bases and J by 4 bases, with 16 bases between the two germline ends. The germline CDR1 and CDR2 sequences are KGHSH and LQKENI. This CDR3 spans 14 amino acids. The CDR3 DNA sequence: TGTGCCAGCTCGCGAGCAGGGTTCTCTTACGAGCAGTACTTC. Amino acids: CASSRAGFSYEQYF.

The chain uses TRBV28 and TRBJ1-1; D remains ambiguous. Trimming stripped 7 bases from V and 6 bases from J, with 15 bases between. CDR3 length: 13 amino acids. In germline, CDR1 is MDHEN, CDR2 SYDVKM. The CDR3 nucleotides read TGTGCCAGCACCCTCAACGGGAGGCCTGAAGCTTTCTTT. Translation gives CASTLNGRPEAFF.

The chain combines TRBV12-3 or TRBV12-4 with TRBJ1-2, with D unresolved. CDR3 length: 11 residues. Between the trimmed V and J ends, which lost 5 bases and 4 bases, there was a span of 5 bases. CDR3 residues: CASSRAYGYTF. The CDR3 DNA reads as TGTGCCAGCAGTCGAGCCTATGGCTACACCTTC.

The CDR3 region is CASSPPVDRGYEQYF. CDR3 DNA: TGTGCCAGCAGTCCTCCCGTGGACAGGGGCTACGAGCAGTACTTC. The chain has TRBV28 and TRBJ2-7, with TRBD1 identical over 9 bases. Germline CDR1 and CDR2: MDHEN and SYDVKM. V lost 5 bases and J lost 3; bases outside the gene matches: 8. The CDR3 sequence is 15 residues long.

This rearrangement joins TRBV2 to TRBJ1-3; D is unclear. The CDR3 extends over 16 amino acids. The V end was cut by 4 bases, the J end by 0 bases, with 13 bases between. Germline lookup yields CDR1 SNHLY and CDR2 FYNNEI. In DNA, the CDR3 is TGTGCCAGCAGTGCCCATCTATTCCGCTCTGGAAACACCATATATTTT. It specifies CASSAHLFRSGNTIYF. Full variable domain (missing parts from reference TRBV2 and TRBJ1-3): EPEVTQTPSHQVTQMGQEVILRCVPISNHLYFYWYRQILGQKVEFLVSFYNNEISEKSEIFDDQFSVERPDGSNFTLKIRSTKLEDSAMYFCASSAHLFRSGNTIYFGEGSWLTVV.

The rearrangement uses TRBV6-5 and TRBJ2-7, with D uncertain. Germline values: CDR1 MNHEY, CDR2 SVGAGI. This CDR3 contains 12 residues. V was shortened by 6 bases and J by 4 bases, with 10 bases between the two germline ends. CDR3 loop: CASSHTIYEQYF. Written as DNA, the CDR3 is TGTGCCAGCAGCCACACCATTTACGAGCAGTACTTC.

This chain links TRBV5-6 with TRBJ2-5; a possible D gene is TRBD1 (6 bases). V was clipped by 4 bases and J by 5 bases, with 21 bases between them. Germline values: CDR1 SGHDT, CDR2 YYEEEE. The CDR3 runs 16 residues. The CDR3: CASSRDTSPFGETQYF. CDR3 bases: TGTGCCAGCAGCAGGGACACGTCGCCCTTTGGGGAGACCCAGTACTTC. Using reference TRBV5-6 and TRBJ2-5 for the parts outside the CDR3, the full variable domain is DAGVTQSPTHLIKTRGQQVTLRCSPKSGHDTVSWYQQALGQGPQFIFQYYEEEERQRGNFPDRFSGHQFPNYSSELNVNALLLGDSALYLCASSRDTSPFGETQYFGPGTRLLVL.

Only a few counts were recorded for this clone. The CDR3 sequence is CASSALMSGTGAYSPLHF. CDR3 sequence (DNA): TGTGCCAGCAGCGCCCTTATGTCCGGGACAGGAGCTTACTCACCCCTCCACTTT. The chain carries TRBV5-6 and TRBJ1-6; 8 bases match TRBD1. Trimming cost V 4 bases and J 10 bases; bases outside gene matches: 19. This CDR3 is 18 amino acids long. CDR1 SGHDT and CDR2 YYEEEE come from the germline V gene.

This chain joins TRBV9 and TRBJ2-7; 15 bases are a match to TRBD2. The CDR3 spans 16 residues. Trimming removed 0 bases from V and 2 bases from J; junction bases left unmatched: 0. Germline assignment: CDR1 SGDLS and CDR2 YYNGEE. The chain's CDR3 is CASSVGTSGGAYEQYF. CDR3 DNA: TGTGCCAGCAGCGTAGGGACTAGCGGGGGGGCCTACGAGCAGTACTTC. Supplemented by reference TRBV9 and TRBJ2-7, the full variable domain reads DSGVTQTPKHLITATGQRVTLRCSPRSGDLSVYWYQQSLDQGLQFLIQYYNGEERAKGNILERFSAQQFPDLHSELNLSSLELGDSALYFCASSVGTSGGAYEQYFGPGTRLTVT.

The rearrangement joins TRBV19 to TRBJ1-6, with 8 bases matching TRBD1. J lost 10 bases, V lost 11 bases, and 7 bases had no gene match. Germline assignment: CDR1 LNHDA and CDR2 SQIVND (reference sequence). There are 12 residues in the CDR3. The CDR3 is CASRDRYSPLHF. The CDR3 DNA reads TGTGCCTCACGGGACAGGTACTCACCCCTCCACTTT.

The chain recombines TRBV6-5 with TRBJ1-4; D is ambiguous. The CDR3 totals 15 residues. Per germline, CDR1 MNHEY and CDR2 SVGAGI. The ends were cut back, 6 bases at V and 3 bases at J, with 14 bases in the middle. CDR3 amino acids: CASSSWEGANEKLFF. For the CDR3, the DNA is TGTGCCAGCAGCTCCTGGGAGGGCGCTAATGAAAAACTGTTTTTT.